This T cell receptor beta chain is from a study of CD8 T cells in Susac syndrome. Random hexamers primed reverse transcription of about 0.5 to 1 ug RNA. Multiplex immunoSEQ PCR targeted 54 Vbeta and 13 Jbeta TCR beta segments. Via MiXCR, TCRdb re-called the immunoSEQ multiplex PCR reads, giving one row per CDR3 protein. Among some 150,000 distinct CDR3 sequences listed, roughly 94% were seen once. The study, taken as a whole, reports: As the study acknowledged, the number of individuals who were part of its TCR sequencing and HLA analysis was relatively small.

Concerning this clonotype itself: Antigen specificity is unknown.

The germline V gene encodes CDR1 DFQATT and CDR2 SNEGSKA (reference sequence). V was cut by 0 bases and J by 6 bases, with 12 bases left in between. The CDR3 is 14 residues long. TCR beta sequencing was performed on blood CD8+ and CD4+ T cells. In the multiple sclerosis control group, patients were treatment-naive and had stable or active relapsing-remitting disease. The chain combines TRBV20-1 with TRBJ1-5; D may be TRBD1 (5 bases). The receptor was derived from a human donor with multiple sclerosis. The sample taken for sequencing was CD8+ T cells from PBMCs. The CDR3 coding sequence is TGCAGTGCTAGAGATCGGGCGAGGGGTCAGCCCCAGCATTTT. Protein product: CSARDRARGQPQHF.